These 21 T cell receptor beta chains share one sample of origin, sequenced in a study of T cell changes during pregnancy in multiple sclerosis (dated by TCRdb to 2018 to 2020). The method behind the library was the immunoSEQ multiplex PCR assay. Sourced from immuneACCESS, this table was stored by TCRdb with only in-frame sequences that have V and J called. A share of the clones is absent; for the studies checked, an unresolved V gene accounts for under half, and the remainder has no known explanation. This sample has around 99,000 clones in its table, and around 90% of those were observed once. 0.78% of the sample is in the top ten clones. Material: peripheral blood, obtained in the third trimester of pregnancy. All receptors derive from a female donor in good health, enrolled as a control in a pregnancy study.

The rearrangement joins TRBV11-3 to TRBJ2-7; unclear D gene. Trimming shortened V by 4 bases and J by 2 bases, and 9 bases separated the two germline ends. Looked up from germline, CDR1 is SGHNT and CDR2 is YENEEA. This CDR3 contains 13 residues. In DNA, the CDR3 is TGTGCCAGCAGCTACAGACCTACCTACGAGCAGTACTTC. This sequence encodes CASSYRPTYEQYF.

The chain couples TRBV4-3 to TRBJ2-4, with D hard to call. The CDR3 is 17 amino acids. The germline V and J ends were trimmed by 0 bases and 0 bases, with 12 bases remaining between them. The germline V gene encodes CDR1 LGHNA and CDR2 YSLEER. The CDR3 nucleotides are TGCGCCAGCAGCCAAGATAATATGCCGGGAGCCAAAAACATTCAGTACTTC. Translated, it gives CASSQDNMPGAKNIQYF.

The chain uses TRBV15 and TRBJ2-7; D not resolved. The CDR3 spans 14 residues. V was trimmed by 0 bases and J by 0 bases, leaving 6 bases between them. Germline V gene sequence: CDR1 LNHNV, CDR2 YYDKDF (reference sequence). The CDR3 bases are TGTGCCACCAGCAGAGAACTGTCCTCCTACGAGCAGTACTTC. This encodes CATSRELSSYEQYF.

The chain uses TRBV29-1 and TRBJ2-7; tentatively, D is TRBD2 (5 bases). The CDR3 loop spans 13 amino acids. Deletions cut 4 bases from V and 4 bases from J, with 14 bases between. Germline CDR1 SQVTM, CDR2 ANQGSEA. CDR3 coding DNA: TGCAGCGTTGGCGGGCGGCAAACATACGAGCAGTACTTC. Translated, it gives CSVGGRQTYEQYF.

The rearrangement links TRBV6-4 to TRBJ2-1; possibly TRBD1 for D (6 bases). V lost 0 bases to trimming and J lost 7 bases, with 16 bases between them. The CDR3 has 16 residues. Germline V gives CDR1 MRHNA, CDR2 SNTAGT. The CDR3, as DNA: TGTGCCAGCAGTGACTCGGCAGGGGTAGAATTAAATGAGCAGTTCTTC. It codes for CASSDSAGVELNEQFF.

The chain couples TRBV7-2 to TRBJ2-2, with TRBD1 identical over 7 bases. This CDR3 has 16 residues. CDR1 is SGHTA and CDR2 is FQGNSA in the germline V gene. V was pared by 5 bases and J by 0 bases, with 6 bases of the junction left unmatched. The CDR3 DNA reads TGTGCCAGCAGCCTCACCGGGACAGCGAACACCGGGGAGCTGTTTTTT. As protein: CASSLTGTANTGELFF.

This chain joins TRBV4-2 and TRBJ2-3; 8 bases line up with TRBD2. Germline V gene data show CDR1 as LGHNA and CDR2 as YNFKEQ. The CDR3 runs 15 residues. Losses at the gene ends were 3 bases for V and 1 base for J; bases not matched to a gene: 3. The CDR3: CASSQRTSRTDTQYF. CDR3 DNA sequence: TGTGCCAGCAGCCAGAGGACTAGCCGCACAGATACGCAGTATTTT.

The chain combines TRBV9 with TRBJ2-7, with a weak D call TRBD1 (6 bases). The CDR3 has 15 residues. Trimming cost V 2 bases and J 3 bases, with 15 bases left between them. Germline V lookup: CDR1 SGDLS, CDR2 YYNGEE. The CDR3 DNA reads as TGTGCCAGCAGCGTTTTCGAGGACAGAAGCTACGAGCAGTACTTC. Translating it yields CASSVFEDRSYEQYF.

The V and J genes are TRBV7-2 and TRBJ1-2; possible D gene TRBD1, 5 bases. The CDR3 covers 16 residues. The V and J ends lost 2 bases and 0 bases respectively, with 13 bases between them. Germline values: CDR1 SGHTA, CDR2 FQGNSA. Written as DNA, the CDR3 is TGTGCCAGCAGCTTACGTGACAGACTAGCTAACTATGGCTACACCTTC. Protein sequence: CASSLRDRLANYGYTF. The variable domain in full, with the rest retrieved from reference TRBV7-2 and TRBJ1-2, is GAGVSQSPSNKVTEKGKDVELRCDPISGHTALYWYRQSLGQGLEFLIYFQGNSAPDKSGLPSDRFSAERTGGSVSTLTIQRTQQEDSAVYLCASSLRDRLANYGYTFGSGTRLTVV.

This chain links TRBV4-2 with TRBJ2-3, with unresolved D. The V and J ends lost 5 bases and 3 bases respectively, with 6 bases between them. The CDR3 length is 12 residues. Germline lookup yields CDR1 LGHNA and CDR2 YNFKEQ. In nucleotides, the CDR3 is TGTGCCAGCAGCTCGTCGACAGATACGCAGTATTTT. Translation: CASSSSTDTQYF.

V usage is TRBV19 and J usage is TRBJ1-5; 8 bases agree with TRBD1. The germline V gene encodes CDR1 LNHDA and CDR2 SQIVND (reference sequence). Unmatched junction bases numbered 5, after V lost 4 bases and J lost 6 bases. This CDR3 has 14 residues. CDR3 nucleotide sequence: TGTGCCAGTAGTACTACAGGGGGTTCTCAGCCCCAGCATTTT. Protein: CASSTTGGSQPQHF.

This chain connects TRBV7-2 to TRBJ2-1; D unclear. This CDR3 has 13 amino acids. The germline V gene has CDR1 SGHTA and CDR2 FQGNSA. Trimming pared 1 base from V and 6 bases from J, leaving 7 bases between. DNA for the CDR3: TGTGCCAGCAGCTTAGGGCAAATCAATGAGCAGTTCTTC. It translates to CASSLGQINEQFF.

The chain links TRBV7-2 to TRBJ1-1; no clear D gene. V was pared by 1 base and J by 2 bases, with 8 bases between. The CDR3 runs 14 residues. From germline, CDR1 is SGHTA and CDR2 FQGNSA. This chain's CDR3 is CASSLESTNTEAFF. The CDR3 DNA sequence: TGTGCCAGCAGCTTAGAGTCGACAAACACTGAAGCTTTCTTT. The entire variable domain, with the rest obtained from reference TRBV7-2 and TRBJ1-1, is as follows: GAGVSQSPSNKVTEKGKDVELRCDPISGHTALYWYRQSLGQGLEFLIYFQGNSAPDKSGLPSDRFSAERTGGSVSTLTIQRTQQEDSAVYLCASSLESTNTEAFFGQGTRLTVV.

The chain combines TRBV4-2 with TRBJ2-2; 9 bases match TRBD2. There are 13 residues in the CDR3. Germline CDR1 and CDR2: LGHNA and YNFKEQ. V gave up 4 bases and J gave up 8 bases; unmatched junction bases: 2. CDR3: CASSRGLAGELFF. For the CDR3, the DNA is TGTGCCAGCAGCCGCGGACTAGCGGGGGAGCTGTTTTTT.

This rearrangement joins TRBV30 to TRBJ1-1; 8 positions match TRBD1. V dropped 5 bases and J dropped 0; count of bases not matched to a gene: 23. The CDR3 length is 20 residues. The V gene's germline CDR1 is GTSNPN and CDR2 SVGIG (reference sequence). The CDR3 region is CAWPPRGQDNLIVMNTEAFF. CDR3 nucleotide sequence: TGTGCCTGGCCTCCTCGGGGACAGGACAATCTAATAGTCATGAACACTGAAGCTTTCTTT.

The chain recombines TRBV30 with TRBJ2-7; possible D gene TRBD1, 5 bases. With 5 bases removed from V and 6 bases from J, the gap between germline ends came to 23 bases. CDR3 size: 15 residues. Germline V gene data show CDR1 as GTSNPN and CDR2 as SVGIG (reference sequence). The CDR3 loop is CAWGPSDTSRLEQYF. The CDR3 region has the DNA TGTGCCTGGGGTCCCTCGGACACGAGCCGCCTCGAGCAGTACTTC.

This rearrangement joins TRBV5-6 to TRBJ2-2; 7 bases align to TRBD1. The CDR3 length is 16 residues. Germline trimming cut 2 bases from V and 5 bases from J; bases unmatched to any gene: 9. Germline V lookup: CDR1 SGHDT, CDR2 YYEEEE. The CDR3 region has the DNA TGTGCCAGCAGCTTTGGACAGGCAGGATTAACCGGGGAGCTGTTTTTT. Its translation: CASSFGQAGLTGELFF.

This clone came up once. The CDR3 DNA reads as TGTGCCACCAGCAGAGAGGGACAGGGGGCGGGAAACACCATATATTTT. The encoded protein is CATSREGQGAGNTIYF. The chain combines TRBV15 with TRBJ1-3; 12 bases agree with TRBD1. J gave up 4 bases and V 0 bases, and 1 base lay outside the gene matches. CDR1 is LNHNV, CDR2 YYDKDF, per germline (reference sequence). CDR3 length: 16 residues.

This chain connects TRBV18 to TRBJ1-2; D ambiguous. V was shortened by 3 bases and J by 4 bases, with 15 bases between the two germline ends. The germline gives CDR1 KGHSH, CDR2 LQKENI. The CDR3 loop spans 15 amino acids. CDR3 in DNA: TGTGCCAGCTCACCGCAAACAAACGTTCCCTATGGCTACACCTTC. This encodes CASSPQTNVPYGYTF. Combining the CDR3 with reference TRBV18 and TRBJ1-2 gives the whole variable domain NAGVMQNPRHLVRRRGQEARLRCSPMKGHSHVYWYRQLPEEGLKFMVYLQKENIIDESGMPKERFSAEFPKEGPSILRIQQVVRGDSAAYFCASSPQTNVPYGYTFGSGTRLTVV.

The chain is built from TRBV14 and TRBJ2-7; 13 bases agree with TRBD2. With 3 bases clipped from V and 2 bases from J, the junction kept 7 bases outside the gene matches. This CDR3 comprises 17 residues. From germline, CDR1 is SGHDN and CDR2 FVKESK. The CDR3 sequence: CASSHLPGLAGTYEQYF. Written as DNA, the CDR3 is TGTGCCAGCAGCCACTTACCGGGACTAGCGGGGACCTACGAGCAGTACTTC. Full variable domain (outside the CDR3, taken from reference TRBV14 and TRBJ2-7): EAGVTQFPSHSVIEKGQTVTLRCDPISGHDNLYWYRRVMGKEIKFLLHFVKESKQDESGMPNNRFLAERTGGTYSTLKVQPAELEDSGVYFCASSHLPGLAGTYEQYFGPGTRLTVT.

The rearrangement links TRBV10-3 to TRBJ2-1; 7 nucleotides match TRBD1. After removal of 4 bases from V and 6 bases from J, the junction contained 12 bases not matched to a gene. The V gene's germline CDR1 is ENHRY and CDR2 SYGVKD. The CDR3 covers 16 residues. CDR3 nucleotides: TGTGCCATCAGTGGGACGGGACAGCTGGCCGCCAATGAGCAGTTCTTC. This gives the protein CAISGTGQLAANEQFF.